This TCR beta chain was retrieved from a study of Ad26.COV2.S vaccination and SARS-CoV-2 variants. Treatment reported: some 20 received Ad26.COV2.S at low or high dose, single or two shots; about 5 received placebo; per-sample allocation not given. All samples were drawn on day 63, counting from the first vaccine or placebo injection. Profiled with immunoSEQ multiplex PCR; TCRdb holds only in-frame clones, not every one. The sample lists about 480,000 clones, around nine tenths occurring once. The sample in question was peripheral blood, obtained in a trial of Ad26.COV2.S vaccine versus placebo. The clonotype was recovered from a person aged 18-60 years who received the Ad26.COV2.S COVID-19 vaccine or a placebo.

Written as DNA, the CDR3 is TGTGCCAGCAGTGTGGGATATAAGAACACCGGGGAGCTGTTTTTT. Its translation is CASSVGYKNTGELFF. The chain employs TRBV6-4 and TRBJ2-2; D gene uncertain. V lost 4 bases to trimming and J lost 1 base, with 10 bases between them. The CDR3 is 15 amino acids. Per the germline V gene, CDR1 is MRHNA and CDR2 is SNTAGT.